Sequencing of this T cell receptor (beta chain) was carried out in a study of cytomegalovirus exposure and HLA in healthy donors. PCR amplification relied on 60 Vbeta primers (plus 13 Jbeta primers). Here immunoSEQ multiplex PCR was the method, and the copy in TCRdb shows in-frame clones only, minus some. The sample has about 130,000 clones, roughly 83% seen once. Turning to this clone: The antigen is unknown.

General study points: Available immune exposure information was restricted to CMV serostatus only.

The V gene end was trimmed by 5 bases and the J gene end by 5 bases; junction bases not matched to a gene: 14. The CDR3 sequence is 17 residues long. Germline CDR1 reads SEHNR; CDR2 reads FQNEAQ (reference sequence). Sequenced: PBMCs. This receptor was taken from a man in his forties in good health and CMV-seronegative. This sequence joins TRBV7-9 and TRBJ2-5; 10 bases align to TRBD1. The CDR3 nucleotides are TGTGCCAGCAGCCCGCCCCCGACAGGGGGCTTATATGAGACCCAGTACTTC. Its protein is CASSPPPTGGLYETQYF.